This TCR beta chain emerged from a study of CXCR3-negative and CXCR3-positive naive CD8 T cells. General study points: CXCR3-positive naive cells had TRB CDR3s that were more hydrophobic than CXCR3-negative naive cells had.

Via 5' RACE with UMI labels, TRB cDNA libraries were prepared. TCRdb re-called the 5' RACE reads; every CDR3 protein appears as one record, without DNA. The sample totals about 130,000 distinct CDR3 sequences; its top ten clones hold approximately 0.54%. Phenotypically, naive CD8+ T cells corresponded to CD45RO-CCR7+CD27+CD95-. The CDR3 has 15 amino acids. Per germline, CDR1 DFQATT and CDR2 SNEGSKA (reference sequence). A note on this clonotype: Its antigen remains unknown.

The sequencing sample was made of naive CXCR3+ CD8+ T cells from blood. The sample's subset: CD45RO-CCR7+CD27+CD95- naive CD8+ T cells expressing CXCR3 (TNR3+). The clonotype comes from a human donor in good health. Some clones in this sample may be carry-over from other donors' samples. V usage is TRBV20-1 and J usage is TRBJ2-5; the D call of TRBD1 rests on TCRdb alone, since no DNA is present to check it. Here the CDR3 reads CSARDRDSSWETQYF.